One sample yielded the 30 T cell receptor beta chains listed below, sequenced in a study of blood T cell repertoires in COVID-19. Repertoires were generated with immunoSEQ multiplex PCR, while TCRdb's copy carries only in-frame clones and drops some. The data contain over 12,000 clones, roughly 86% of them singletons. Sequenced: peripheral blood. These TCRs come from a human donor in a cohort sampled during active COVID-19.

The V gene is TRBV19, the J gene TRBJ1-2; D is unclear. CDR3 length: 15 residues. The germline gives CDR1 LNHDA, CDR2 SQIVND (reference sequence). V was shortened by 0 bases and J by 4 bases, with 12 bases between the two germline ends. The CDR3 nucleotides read TGTGCCAGTAGTATAGATATGCGGCGGGTCTATGGCTACACCTTC. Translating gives CASSIDMRRVYGYTF.

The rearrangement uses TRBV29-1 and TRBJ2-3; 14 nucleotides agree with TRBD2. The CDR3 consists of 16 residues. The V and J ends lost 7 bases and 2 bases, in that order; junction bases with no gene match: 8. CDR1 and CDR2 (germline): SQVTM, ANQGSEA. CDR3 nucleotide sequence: TGCAGCGCCACCGGGACTAGCGGGGGCGTCACAGATACGCAGTATTTT. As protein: CSATGTSGGVTDTQYF.

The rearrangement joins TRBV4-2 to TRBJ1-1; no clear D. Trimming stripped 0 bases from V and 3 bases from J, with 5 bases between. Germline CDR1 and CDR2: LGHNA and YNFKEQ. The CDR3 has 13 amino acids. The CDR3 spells CASSQERDTEAFF. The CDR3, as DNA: TGTGCCAGCAGCCAAGAGCGGGACACTGAAGCTTTCTTT.

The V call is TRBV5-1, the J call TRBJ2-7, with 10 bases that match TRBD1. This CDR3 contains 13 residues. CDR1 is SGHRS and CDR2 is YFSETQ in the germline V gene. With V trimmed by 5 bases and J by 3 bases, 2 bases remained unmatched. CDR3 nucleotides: TGCGCCAGCAGTCGGGACAGGGGCTACGAGCAGTACTTC. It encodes CASSRDRGYEQYF.

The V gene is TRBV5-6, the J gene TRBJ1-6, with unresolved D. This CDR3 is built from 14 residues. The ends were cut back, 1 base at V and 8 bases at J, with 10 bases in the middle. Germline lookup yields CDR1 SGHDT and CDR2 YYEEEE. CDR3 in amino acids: CASSLSGRDSPLHF. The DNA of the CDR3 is TGTGCCAGCAGCTTGTCCGGGAGGGATTCACCCCTCCACTTT. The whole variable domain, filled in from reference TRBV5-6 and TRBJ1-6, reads DAGVTQSPTHLIKTRGQQVTLRCSPKSGHDTVSWYQQALGQGPQFIFQYYEEEERQRGNFPDRFSGHQFPNYSSELNVNALLLGDSALYLCASSLSGRDSPLHFGNGTRLTVT.

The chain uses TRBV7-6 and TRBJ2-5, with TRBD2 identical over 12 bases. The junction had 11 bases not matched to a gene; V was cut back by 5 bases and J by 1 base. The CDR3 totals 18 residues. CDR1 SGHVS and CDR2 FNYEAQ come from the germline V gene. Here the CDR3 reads CASSPTPTSGGSQETQYF. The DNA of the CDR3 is TGTGCCAGCAGCCCCACTCCTACTAGCGGGGGGTCCCAAGAGACCCAGTACTTC.

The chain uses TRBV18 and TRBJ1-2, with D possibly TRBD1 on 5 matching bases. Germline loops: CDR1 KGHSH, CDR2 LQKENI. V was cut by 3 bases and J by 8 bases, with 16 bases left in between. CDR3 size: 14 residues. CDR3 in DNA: TGTGCCAGCTCACCGGACACGGTGTTCAGCGGCTACACCTTC. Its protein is CASSPDTVFSGYTF. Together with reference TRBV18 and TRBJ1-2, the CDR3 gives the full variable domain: NAGVMQNPRHLVRRRGQEARLRCSPMKGHSHVYWYRQLPEEGLKFMVYLQKENIIDESGMPKERFSAEFPKEGPSILRIQQVVRGDSAAYFCASSPDTVFSGYTFGSGTRLTVV.

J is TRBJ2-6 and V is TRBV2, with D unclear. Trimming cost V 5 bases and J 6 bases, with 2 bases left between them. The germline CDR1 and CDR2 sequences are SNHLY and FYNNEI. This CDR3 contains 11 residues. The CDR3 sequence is CASSQANVLTF. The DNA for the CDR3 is TGTGCCAGCAGTCAGGCCAACGTCCTGACTTTC. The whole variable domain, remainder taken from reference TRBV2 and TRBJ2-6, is EPEVTQTPSHQVTQMGQEVILRCVPISNHLYFYWYRQILGQKVEFLVSFYNNEISEKSEIFDDQFSVERPDGSNFTLKIRSTKLEDSAMYFCASSQANVLTFGAGSRLTVL.

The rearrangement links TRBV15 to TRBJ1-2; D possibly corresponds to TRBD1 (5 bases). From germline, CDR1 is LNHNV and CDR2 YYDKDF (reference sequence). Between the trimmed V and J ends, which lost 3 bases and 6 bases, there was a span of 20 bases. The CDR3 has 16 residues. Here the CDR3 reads CATSRRGRGEVDGYTF. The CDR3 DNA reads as TGTGCCACCAGCAGGAGAGGTCGGGGGGAAGTGGATGGCTACACCTTC. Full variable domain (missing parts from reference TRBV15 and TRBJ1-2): DAMVIQNPRYQVTQFGKPVTLSCSQTLNHNVMYWYQQKSSQAPKLLFHYYDKDFNNEADTPDNFQSRRPNTSFCFLDIRSPGLGDTAMYLCATSRRGRGEVDGYTFGSGTRLTVV.

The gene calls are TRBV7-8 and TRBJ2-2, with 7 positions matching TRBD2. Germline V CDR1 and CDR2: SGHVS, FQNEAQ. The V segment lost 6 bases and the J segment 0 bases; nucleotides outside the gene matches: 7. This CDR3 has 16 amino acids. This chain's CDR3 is CASRLSGGSNTGELFF. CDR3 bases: TGTGCCAGCAGATTATCGGGGGGTTCGAACACCGGGGAGCTGTTTTTT.

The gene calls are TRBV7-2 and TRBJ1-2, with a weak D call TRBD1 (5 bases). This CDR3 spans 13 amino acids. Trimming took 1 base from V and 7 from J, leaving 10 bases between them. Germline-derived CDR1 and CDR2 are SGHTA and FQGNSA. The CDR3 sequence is CASSLGREVGYTF. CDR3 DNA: TGTGCCAGCAGCTTAGGCAGGGAAGTTGGCTACACCTTC.

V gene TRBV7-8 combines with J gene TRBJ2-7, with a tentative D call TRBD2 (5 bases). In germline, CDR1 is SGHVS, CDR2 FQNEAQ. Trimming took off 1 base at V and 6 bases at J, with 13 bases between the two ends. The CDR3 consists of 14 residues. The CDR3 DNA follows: TGTGCCAGCAGCTTAGATGTGGCGGCGGGCGAGCAGTACTTC. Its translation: CASSLDVAAGEQYF.

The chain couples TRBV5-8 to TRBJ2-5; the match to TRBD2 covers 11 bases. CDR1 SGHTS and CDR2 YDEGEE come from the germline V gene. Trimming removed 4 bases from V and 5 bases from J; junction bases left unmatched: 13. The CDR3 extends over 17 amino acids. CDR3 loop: CASSPGLAGYTGETQYF. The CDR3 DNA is TGTGCCAGCAGCCCAGGACTAGCGGGTTACACGGGGGAGACCCAGTACTTC.

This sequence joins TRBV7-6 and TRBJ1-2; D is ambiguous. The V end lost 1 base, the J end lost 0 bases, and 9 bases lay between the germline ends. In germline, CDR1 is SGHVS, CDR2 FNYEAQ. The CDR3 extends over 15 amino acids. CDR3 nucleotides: TGTGCCAGCAGCTTAGGGAGGCAAGCTAACTATGGCTACACCTTC. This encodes CASSLGRQANYGYTF.

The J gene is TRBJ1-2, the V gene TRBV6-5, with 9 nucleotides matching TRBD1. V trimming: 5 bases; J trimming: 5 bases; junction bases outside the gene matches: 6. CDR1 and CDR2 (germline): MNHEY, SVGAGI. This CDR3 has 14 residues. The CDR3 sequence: CASSTGGRWYGYTF. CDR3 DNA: TGTGCCAGCAGTACAGGGGGCCGTTGGTATGGCTACACCTTC.

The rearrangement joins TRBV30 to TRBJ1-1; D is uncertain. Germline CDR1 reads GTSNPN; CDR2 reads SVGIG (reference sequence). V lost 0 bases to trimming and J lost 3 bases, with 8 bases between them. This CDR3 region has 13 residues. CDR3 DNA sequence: TGTGCCTGGAGTGTACTCGTGTACACTGAAGCTTTCTTT. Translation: CAWSVLVYTEAFF.

The CDR3, as DNA: TGCAGCGTTGAAGATCTCTATGGCTACACCTTC. It translates to CSVEDLYGYTF. This rearrangement joins TRBV29-1 to TRBJ1-2; D remains ambiguous. This CDR3 comprises 11 residues. The germline CDR1 and CDR2 sequences are SQVTM and ANQGSEA. Trimming took off 0 bases at V and 4 bases at J, with 3 bases between the two ends.

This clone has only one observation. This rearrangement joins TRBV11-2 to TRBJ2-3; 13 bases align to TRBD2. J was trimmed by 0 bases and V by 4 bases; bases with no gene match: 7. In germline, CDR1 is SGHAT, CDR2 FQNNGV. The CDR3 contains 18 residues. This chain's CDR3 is CASSYWTSGGASTDTQYF. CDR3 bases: TGTGCCAGCAGCTATTGGACTAGCGGGGGTGCTAGCACAGATACGCAGTATTTT. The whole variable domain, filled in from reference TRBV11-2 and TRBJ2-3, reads EAGVAQSPRYKIIEKRQSVAFWCNPISGHATLYWYQQILGQGPKLLIQFQNNGVVDDSQLPKDRFSAERLKGVDSTLKIQPAKLEDSAVYLCASSYWTSGGASTDTQYFGPGTRLTVL.

The CDR3 DNA reads as TGTGCCAGCAGCCCGGCGGCTGGACAGTGGGGTGGCGAGCAGTACTTC. It yields the protein CASSPAAGQWGGEQYF. The chain employs TRBV5-5 and TRBJ2-7; perhaps TRBD1 as D (6 bases). V was shortened by 4 bases and J by 6 bases, with 23 bases between the two germline ends. CDR1 is SGHKS and CDR2 is YYEKEE in the germline V gene (reference sequence). This CDR3 is built from 16 residues.

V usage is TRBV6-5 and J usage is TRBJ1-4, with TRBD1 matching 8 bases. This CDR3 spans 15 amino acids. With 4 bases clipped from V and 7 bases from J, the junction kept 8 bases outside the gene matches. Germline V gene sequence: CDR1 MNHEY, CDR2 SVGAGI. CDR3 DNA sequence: TGTGCCAGCAGTTGGTATCAGGGGGCGGGTGAAAAACTGTTTTTT. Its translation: CASSWYQGAGEKLFF.

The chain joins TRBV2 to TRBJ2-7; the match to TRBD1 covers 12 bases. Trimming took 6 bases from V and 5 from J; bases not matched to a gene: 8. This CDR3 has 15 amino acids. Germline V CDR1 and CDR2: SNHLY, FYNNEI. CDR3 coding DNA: TGTGCCAGCAGACTCCGGGGGACAGGGGGCGACGAGCAGTACTTC. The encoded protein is CASRLRGTGGDEQYF.

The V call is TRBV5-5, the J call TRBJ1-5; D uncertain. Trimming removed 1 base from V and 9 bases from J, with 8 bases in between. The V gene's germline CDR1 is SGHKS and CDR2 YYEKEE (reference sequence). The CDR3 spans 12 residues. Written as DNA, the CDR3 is TGTGCCAGCAGCTTGAGTGGAGGGCCCCAGCATTTT. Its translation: CASSLSGGPQHF.

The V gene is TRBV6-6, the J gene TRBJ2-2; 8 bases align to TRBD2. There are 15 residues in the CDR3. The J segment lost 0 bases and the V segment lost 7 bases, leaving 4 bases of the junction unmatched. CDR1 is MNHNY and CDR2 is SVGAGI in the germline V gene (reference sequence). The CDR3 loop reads CASNQGLANTGELFF. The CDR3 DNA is TGTGCCAGCAACCAGGGACTAGCGAACACCGGGGAGCTGTTTTTT.

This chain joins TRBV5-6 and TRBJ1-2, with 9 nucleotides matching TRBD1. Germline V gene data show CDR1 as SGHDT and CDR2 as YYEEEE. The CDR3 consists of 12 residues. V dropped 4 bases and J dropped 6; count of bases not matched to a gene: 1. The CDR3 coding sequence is TGTGCCAGCAGCGGGACAGGGAATGGCTACACCTTC. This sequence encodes CASSGTGNGYTF.

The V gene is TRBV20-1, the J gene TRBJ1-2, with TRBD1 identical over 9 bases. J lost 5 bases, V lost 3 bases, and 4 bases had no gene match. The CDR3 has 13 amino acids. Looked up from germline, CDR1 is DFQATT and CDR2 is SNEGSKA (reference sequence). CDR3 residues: CSASLGTGYGYTF. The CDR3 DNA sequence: TGCAGTGCTAGTTTGGGGACAGGGTATGGCTACACCTTC.

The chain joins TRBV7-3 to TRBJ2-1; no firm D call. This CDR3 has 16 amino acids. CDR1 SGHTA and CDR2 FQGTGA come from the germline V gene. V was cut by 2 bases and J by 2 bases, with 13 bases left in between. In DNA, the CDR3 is TGTGCCAGCAGCTTAGGCCCACATACCCCCTACAATGAGCAGTTCTTC. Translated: CASSLGPHTPYNEQFF. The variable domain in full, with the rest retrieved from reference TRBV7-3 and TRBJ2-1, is GAGVSQTPSNKVTEKGKYVELRCDPISGHTALYWYRQSLGQGPEFLIYFQGTGAADDSGLPNDRFFAVRPEGSVSTLKIQRTERGDSAVYLCASSLGPHTPYNEQFFGPGTRLTVL.

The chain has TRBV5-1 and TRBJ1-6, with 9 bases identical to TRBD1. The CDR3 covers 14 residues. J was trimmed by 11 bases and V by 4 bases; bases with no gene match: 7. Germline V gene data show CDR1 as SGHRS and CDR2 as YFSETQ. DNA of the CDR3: TGCGCCAGCAGCCCGGGGACAGGGCCGACACCCCTCCACTTT. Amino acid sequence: CASSPGTGPTPLHF. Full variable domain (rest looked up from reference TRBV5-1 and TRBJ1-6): KAGVTQTPRYLIKTRGQQVTLSCSPISGHRSVSWYQQTPGQGLQFLFEYFSETQRNKGNFPGRFSGRQFSNSRSEMNVSTLELGDSALYLCASSPGTGPTPLHFGNGTRLTVT.

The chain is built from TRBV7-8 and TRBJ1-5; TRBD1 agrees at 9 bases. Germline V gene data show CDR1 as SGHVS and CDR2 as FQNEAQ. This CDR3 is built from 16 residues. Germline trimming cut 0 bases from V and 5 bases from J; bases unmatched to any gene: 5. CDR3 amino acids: CASSLAGQGWHQPQHF. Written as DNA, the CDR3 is TGTGCCAGCAGCTTAGCGGGACAGGGTTGGCATCAGCCCCAGCATTTT. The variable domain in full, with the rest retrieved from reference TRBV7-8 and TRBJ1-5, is GAGVSQSPRYKVAKRGQDVALRCDPISGHVSLFWYQQALGQGPEFLTYFQNEAQLDKSGLPSDRFFAERPEGSVSTLKIQRTQQEDSAVYLCASSLAGQGWHQPQHFGDGTRLSIL.

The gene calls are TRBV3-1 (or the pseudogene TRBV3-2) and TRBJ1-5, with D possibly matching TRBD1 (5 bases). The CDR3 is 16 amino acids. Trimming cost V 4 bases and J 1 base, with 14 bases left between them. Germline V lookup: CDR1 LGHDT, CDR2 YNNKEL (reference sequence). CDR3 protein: CASSRACPGSNQPQHF. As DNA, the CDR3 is TGTGCCAGCAGCCGAGCCTGCCCAGGGAGCAATCAGCCCCAGCATTTT.

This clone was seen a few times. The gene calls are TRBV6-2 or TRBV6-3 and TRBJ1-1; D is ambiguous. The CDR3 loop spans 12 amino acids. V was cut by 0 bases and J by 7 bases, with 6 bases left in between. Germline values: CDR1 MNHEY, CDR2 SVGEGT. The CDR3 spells CASSYSSVEAFF. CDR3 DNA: TGTGCCAGCAGTTACTCCTCGGTTGAAGCTTTCTTT.